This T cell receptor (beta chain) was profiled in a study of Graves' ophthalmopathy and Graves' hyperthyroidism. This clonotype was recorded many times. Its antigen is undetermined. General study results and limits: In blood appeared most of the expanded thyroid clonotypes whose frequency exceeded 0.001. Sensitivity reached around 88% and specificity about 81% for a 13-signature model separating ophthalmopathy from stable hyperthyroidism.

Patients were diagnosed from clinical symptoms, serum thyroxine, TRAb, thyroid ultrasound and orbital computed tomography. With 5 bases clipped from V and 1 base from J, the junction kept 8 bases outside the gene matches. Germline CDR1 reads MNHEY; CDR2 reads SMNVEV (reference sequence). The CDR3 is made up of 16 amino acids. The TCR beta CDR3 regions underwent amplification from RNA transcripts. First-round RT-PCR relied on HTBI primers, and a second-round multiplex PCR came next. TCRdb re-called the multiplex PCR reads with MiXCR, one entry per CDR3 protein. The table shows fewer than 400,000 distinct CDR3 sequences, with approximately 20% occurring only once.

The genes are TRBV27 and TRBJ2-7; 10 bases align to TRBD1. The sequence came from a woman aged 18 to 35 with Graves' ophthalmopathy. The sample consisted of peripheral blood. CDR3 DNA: TGTGCCAGCAGTGACTCCGGGACAGGGGTATCCTACGAGCAGTACTTC. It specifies CASSDSGTGVSYEQYF.